What follows are 2 T cell receptor beta chains derived from one specimen sequenced in a study of cytotoxic CD8 clonotypes in ibrutinib-treated CLL. TCRdb's copy holds only in-frame clones and misses some; the assay was immunoSEQ multiplex PCR. There are tens of thousands of clones in the sample; about 64% occur only once, and 25% to 30% lies in the top ten. The input for sequencing was PBMCs, taken after 24 months of ibrutinib treatment. Receptor source: a human donor with chronic lymphocytic leukemia.

This clone was seen just once. This chain joins TRBV7-9 and TRBJ2-7, with 7 bases identical to TRBD1. V shed 5 bases, J shed 4 bases, and the junction held 11 bases outside the gene matches. The CDR3 totals 15 residues. CDR1 is SEHNR, CDR2 FQNEAQ, per germline (reference sequence). The CDR3 DNA reads TGTGCCAGCAGCCCAGAACAGGGGTGGATATACGAGCAGTACTTC. Translation gives CASSPEQGWIYEQYF.

V is TRBV19 and J is TRBJ2-7; no clear D. V dropped 5 bases and J dropped 0 bases, with 11 bases sitting between them. The CDR3 is made up of 14 amino acids. The V gene's germline CDR1 is LNHDA and CDR2 SQIVND (reference sequence). CDR3 bases: TGTGCCAGTAGTTTTCGTCAGAGCTCCTACGAGCAGTACTTC. Protein: CASSFRQSSYEQYF. The full variable domain, in which reference TRBV19 and TRBJ2-7 provide the parts outside the CDR3, is DGGITQSPKYLFRKEGQNVTLSCEQNLNHDAMYWYRQDPGQGLRLIYYSQIVNDFQKGDIAEGYSVSREKKESFPLTVTSAQKNPTAFYLCASSFRQSSYEQYFGPGTRLTVT.